This T cell receptor (beta chain) was recorded in a study of T cell changes during pregnancy in multiple sclerosis. Some clones are missing from TCRdb's copy, which holds only in-frame ones; the method was immunoSEQ multiplex PCR. The profile shows 75,000 to 95,000 clones, 75% to 95% of them singletons. The CDR3 has 15 amino acids. The V gene's germline CDR1 is MNHEY and CDR2 SMNVEV (reference sequence). Trimming removed 3 bases at V and 8 bases at J, with 17 bases between. Sequencing used peripheral blood, obtained before pregnancy. The sequence was obtained from a female donor with multiple sclerosis, enrolled in a pregnancy study. The genes are TRBV27 and TRBJ1-5, with D possibly matching TRBD1 (5 bases). The CDR3 nucleotides are TGTGCCAGCAGTTTTACAGGCGGCATGTTAAAGCCCCAGCATTTT. Protein product: CASSFTGGMLKPQHF.